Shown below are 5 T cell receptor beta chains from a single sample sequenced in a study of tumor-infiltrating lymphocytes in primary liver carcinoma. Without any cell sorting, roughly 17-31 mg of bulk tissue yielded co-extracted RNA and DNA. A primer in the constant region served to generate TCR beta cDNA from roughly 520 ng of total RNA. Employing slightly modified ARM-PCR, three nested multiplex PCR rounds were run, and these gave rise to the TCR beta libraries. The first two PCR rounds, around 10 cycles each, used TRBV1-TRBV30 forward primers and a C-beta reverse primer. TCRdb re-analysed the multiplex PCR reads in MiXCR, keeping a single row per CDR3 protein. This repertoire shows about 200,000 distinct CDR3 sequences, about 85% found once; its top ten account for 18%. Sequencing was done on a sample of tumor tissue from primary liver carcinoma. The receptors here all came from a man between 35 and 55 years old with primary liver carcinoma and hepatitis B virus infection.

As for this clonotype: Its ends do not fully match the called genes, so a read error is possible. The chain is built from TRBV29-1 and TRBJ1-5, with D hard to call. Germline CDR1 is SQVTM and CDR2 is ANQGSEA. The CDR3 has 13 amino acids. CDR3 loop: CNVVGLIIHPQHF. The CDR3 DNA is TGCAACGTTGTCGGACTGATCATTCATCCCCAGCATTTT.

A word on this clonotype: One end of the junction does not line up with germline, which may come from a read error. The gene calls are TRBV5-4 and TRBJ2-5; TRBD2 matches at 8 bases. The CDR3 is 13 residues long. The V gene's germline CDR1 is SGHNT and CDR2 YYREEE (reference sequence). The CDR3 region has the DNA TGTACCAGCAGCCTGACTAGCGTAGAGACCCAGTACTTC. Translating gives CTSSLTSVETQYF.

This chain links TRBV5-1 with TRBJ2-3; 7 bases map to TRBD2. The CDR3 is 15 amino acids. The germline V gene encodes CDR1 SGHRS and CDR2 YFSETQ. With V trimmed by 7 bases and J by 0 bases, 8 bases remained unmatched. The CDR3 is CASDEGGGSTDTQYF. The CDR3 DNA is TGCGCCAGCGACGAGGGCGGGGGAAGCACAGATACGCAGTATTTT.

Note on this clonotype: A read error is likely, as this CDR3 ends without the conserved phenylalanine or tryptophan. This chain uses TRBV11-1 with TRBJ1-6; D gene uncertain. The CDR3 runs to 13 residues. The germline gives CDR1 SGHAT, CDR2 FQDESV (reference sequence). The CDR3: CATSRILVSPLHI. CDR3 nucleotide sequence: TGTGCCACCAGCCGGATACTGGTTTCACCGCTCCACATT.

CDR3 nucleotide sequence: TGTGTCAGTCTACAGGGCGGCGAAAACTATGGCTACACCTTC. Translation gives CVSLQGGENYGYTF. The J gene is TRBJ1-2, the V gene TRBV12-3 or TRBV12-4, with D perhaps matching TRBD1 (6 bases). This CDR3 region has 14 residues.